Below are 11 T cell receptor beta chains sequenced from a single sample in a study of T cells after posttransplantation cyclophosphamide. The protocol was immunoSEQ multiplex PCR, while the TCRdb copy is restricted to in-frame clones and leaves out a portion. Sampling found tens of thousands of clones, none seen once. Sequencing was performed on PBMCs. The receptors stem from a man aged 50-60 years in good health, CMV-negative, and a related stem cell transplant donor.

The table lists this clone with many counts. This sequence joins TRBV19 and TRBJ1-5; D is undetermined. This CDR3 is 13 amino acids long. CDR1 LNHDA and CDR2 SQIVND come from the germline V gene (reference sequence). V shed 6 bases and J shed 4 bases, with 10 bases lying between them. Written as DNA, the CDR3 is TGTGCCAGTAGCCCGGTCGGGAATCAGCCCCAGCATTTT. Translating it yields CASSPVGNQPQHF.

At least ten counts were recorded for this clone. The CDR3 here is CASSLFDKYQETQYF. The DNA of the CDR3 is TGTGCCAGCAGTTTATTTGACAAGTACCAAGAGACCCAGTACTTC. This chain uses TRBV27 with TRBJ2-5; D unclear. The CDR3 length is 15 residues. V shed 1 base and J shed 0 bases, with 9 bases lying between them. CDR1 is MNHEY and CDR2 is SMNVEV in the germline V gene (reference sequence).

This clone showed up many times. The genes are TRBV19 and TRBJ1-5; 8 positions match TRBD1. The CDR3 covers 15 residues. The V segment lost 3 bases and the J segment 7 bases; nucleotides outside the gene matches: 8. Germline-derived CDR1 and CDR2 are LNHDA and SQIVND (reference sequence). The CDR3 is CASSMGTGGAQPQHF. The CDR3 coding sequence is TGTGCCAGTAGTATGGGGACAGGCGGGGCGCAGCCCCAGCATTTT. Based on the CDR3 plus reference TRBV19 and TRBJ1-5, the full variable domain is DGGITQSPKYLFRKEGQNVTLSCEQNLNHDAMYWYRQDPGQGLRLIYYSQIVNDFQKGDIAEGYSVSREKKESFPLTVTSAQKNPTAFYLCASSMGTGGAQPQHFGDGTRLSIL.

This clone was observed at least ten times. The V call is TRBV5-1, the J call TRBJ1-2; TRBD1 agrees at 9 bases. Trimming removed 0 bases from V and 8 bases from J; junction bases left unmatched: 5. The CDR3 loop spans 14 amino acids. CDR1 is SGHRS, CDR2 YFSETQ, per germline. The DNA for the CDR3 is TGCGCCAGCAGCTTGGGGACAGGGGCGTCGGGCTACACCTTC. Amino acids: CASSLGTGASGYTF.

This clone was seen at least ten times. V gene TRBV2 combines with J gene TRBJ2-7, with 10 bases fitting TRBD1. Trimming took 3 bases from V and 4 from J; bases not matched to a gene: 3. Germline CDR1 is SNHLY and CDR2 is FYNNEI. The CDR3 length is 14 residues. Here the CDR3 reads CASSDRTGGYEQYF. CDR3 coding DNA: TGTGCCAGCAGTGACAGGACAGGGGGGTACGAGCAGTACTTC.

This clone was found many times. The rearrangement joins TRBV6-5 to TRBJ2-7; weak D call: TRBD2 (5 bases). Trimming took 6 bases from V and 0 from J, leaving 9 bases between them. The CDR3 is made up of 13 amino acids. The germline V gene has CDR1 MNHEY and CDR2 SVGAGI. The CDR3 sequence is CASRAGISYEQYF. The DNA of the CDR3 is TGTGCCAGCAGGGCCGGGATCTCCTACGAGCAGTACTTC.

This clone was counted at least ten times. The CDR3 nucleotides read TGTGCCAGCAGCACTGAGGGTTGGGGAAAACTGTTTTTT. It yields the protein CASSTEGWGKLFF. V usage is TRBV7-9 and J usage is TRBJ1-4; D gene ambiguous. V shed 5 bases and J shed 10 bases, with 14 bases lying between them. The CDR3 consists of 13 residues. Germline assignment: CDR1 SEHNR and CDR2 FQNEAQ (reference sequence).

This clone occurred many times. The chain employs TRBV28 and TRBJ2-1, with 12 bases fitting TRBD2. Germline CDR1 MDHEN, CDR2 SYDVKM. This CDR3 comprises 17 residues. V gave up 5 bases and J gave up 9 bases; unmatched junction bases: 14. Here the CDR3 reads CASSHPYRTSGKPEQFF. As DNA, the CDR3 is TGTGCCAGCAGTCATCCCTACAGGACTAGCGGGAAACCTGAGCAGTTCTTC.

In its sample, this clone was seen many times. The rearrangement joins TRBV7-3 to TRBJ2-1; 8 bases are shared with TRBD2. The CDR3 consists of 15 residues. Per germline, CDR1 SGHTA and CDR2 FQGTGA. The V gene end was trimmed by 0 bases and the J gene end by 5 bases; junction bases not matched to a gene: 3. The CDR3 spells CASSLTREVDNEQFF. Here the CDR3 DNA reads TGTGCCAGCAGCTTAACGCGGGAGGTAGACAATGAGCAGTTCTTC.

This clone was found many times. V usage is TRBV2 and J usage is TRBJ2-7, with 12 bases aligning to TRBD2. The CDR3 loop spans 16 amino acids. Trimming removed 6 bases from V and 2 bases from J; junction bases left unmatched: 8. Germline CDR1 SNHLY, CDR2 FYNNEI. The chain's CDR3 is CASRETSGGLTYEQYF. The CDR3 nucleotides read TGTGCCAGCAGGGAGACTAGCGGGGGCCTCACCTACGAGCAGTACTTC.

This clone was found many times. The V and J genes are TRBV15 and TRBJ2-3; TRBD1 agrees at 11 bases. This CDR3 has 14 amino acids. Germline-derived CDR1 and CDR2 are LNHNV and YYDKDF (reference sequence). V was clipped by 8 bases and J by 5 bases; unmatched bases: 6. As DNA, the CDR3 is TGTGCCACCGGTCCCGGGACAGGGGGAGATACGCAGTATTTT. It codes for CATGPGTGGDTQYF.